Presented here are 25 T cell receptor beta chains from one specimen sequenced in a study of blood T cells in healthy people across ages. It was with a sample-barcoded 5' primer and a J-beta primer mix that a second PCR of roughly 7 to 12 cycles was run. TCRdb fed the 5' RACE reads into MiXCR, producing one record per CDR3 protein. The table lists fewer than 2 million distinct CDR3 sequences, approximately 39% of them singletons. The sequencing input was blood. These receptor sequences come from a human donor in good health.

The J gene is TRBJ1-6, the V gene TRBV9; D might be TRBD1 (5 bases). The CDR3 length is 13 residues. Germline values: CDR1 SGDLS, CDR2 YYNGEE. The ends were cut back, 3 bases at V and 7 bases at J, with 8 bases in the middle. CDR3 DNA sequence: TGTGCCAGCAGCGGACAGCACAATTCACCCCTCCACTTT. Translating gives CASSGQHNSPLHF.

This clonotype was found a few times. J is TRBJ1-2 and V is TRBV20-1; 8 nucleotides match TRBD1. Germline V gene data show CDR1 as DFQATT and CDR2 as SNEGSKA (reference sequence). CDR3 size: 14 residues. V lost 6 bases, J lost 5 bases, and 11 bases stayed unmatched. The CDR3 loop reads CSAARDRGQYGYTF. The CDR3, as DNA: TGCAGTGCCGCCCGCGACAGGGGCCAATATGGCTACACCTTC.

This clonotype was seen only once. This chain connects TRBV12-3 or TRBV12-4 to TRBJ2-1; TRBD1 might be the D (6 bases). The CDR3 contains 14 residues. V lost 2 bases to trimming and J lost 12 bases, with 17 bases between them. CDR3 region: CASSLSSSGQRQFF. CDR3 nucleotides: TGTGCCAGCAGTTTATCGTCCAGCGGACAGAGGCAGTTCTTC.

V and J are TRBV28 and TRBJ2-7, with 9 bases lining up with TRBD1. Trimming at V came to 4 bases and at J to 3 bases, leaving 10 bases not matched to a gene. The CDR3 extends over 16 amino acids. Germline CDR1 MDHEN, CDR2 SYDVKM. The CDR3 DNA sequence: TGTGCCAGCAGTTCTCTACGCCGGGACAGGGACTACGAGCAGTACTTC. Its protein is CASSSLRRDRDYEQYF.

The chain combines TRBV7-2 with TRBJ2-7, with D uncertain. The CDR3 is 13 amino acids. V lost 6 bases and J 4 bases, leaving 13 bases between the germline ends. Germline-derived CDR1 and CDR2 are SGHTA and FQGNSA. This chain's CDR3 is CASRPRAAYEQYF. The DNA of the CDR3 is TGTGCCAGCAGACCACGGGCGGCGTACGAGCAGTACTTC.

In the case of this clonotype: One junction end disagrees with the germline gene, perhaps due to a read error. The chain joins TRBV27 to TRBJ2-3; TRBD2 aligns across 7 bases. Germline lookup yields CDR1 MNHEY and CDR2 SMNVEV (reference sequence). The length of the CDR3 is 17 residues. The CDR3 spells CASSSPPLASSTDAQYF. CDR3 DNA sequence: TGTGCCAGCAGTTCACCCCCACTAGCGTCAAGCACAGATGCGCAGTATTTT.

The chain is built from TRBV12-3 or TRBV12-4 and TRBJ2-3; tentative D call: TRBD1 (5 bases). The ends were cut back, 9 bases at V and 11 bases at J, with 21 bases in the middle. The CDR3 is 13 residues long. CDR3 coding DNA: TGTGCCAGTAGTACAGGCAGCACAGATGTGCAGTATTTT. Amino acids: CASSTGSTDVQYF.

For this clonotype: A junction boundary mismatches the germline segment, possibly from a read error. The chain uses TRBV7-9 and TRBJ1-1; no clear D. The length of the CDR3 is 13 residues. Germline V gene sequence: CDR1 SEHNR, CDR2 FQNEAQ (reference sequence). DNA of the CDR3: TGTGCCGGCAGGAGAGCCATGAACACTGAAGCTTTCTTT. Encoded protein: CAGRRAMNTEAFF.

This clonotype was seen more than once but under ten times. In DNA form, the CDR3 reads TGCGCCAGCAGCCGTCAGAGGTCCCGTGACAGGGGGTACGAGCAGTACTTC. Protein sequence: CASSRQRSRDRGYEQYF. The V and J genes are TRBV4-3 and TRBJ2-7; 9 nucleotides agree with TRBD1. This CDR3 has 17 amino acids. The germline V gene has CDR1 LGHNA and CDR2 YSLEER. With 4 bases clipped from V and 4 bases from J, the junction kept 14 bases outside the gene matches.

V is TRBV5-1 and J is TRBJ1-1; D gene uncertain. The CDR3 is 14 residues long. Germline V CDR1 and CDR2: SGHRS, YFSETQ. The V and J ends lost 4 bases and 1 base respectively, with 11 bases between them. In DNA form, the CDR3 reads TGCGCCAGCAGCATCCGACAACCGAACACTGAAGCTTTCTTT. Amino acid sequence: CASSIRQPNTEAFF.

This clonotype was counted a few times. The CDR3 sequence: CASSYRVLPYEQYF. The CDR3 DNA reads as TGTGCCAGCAGTTACAGAGTCCTTCCCTACGAGCAGTACTTC. This chain connects TRBV6-2 or TRBV6-3 to TRBJ2-7; no clear D. The CDR3 has 14 amino acids. Germline V lookup: CDR1 MNHEY, CDR2 SVGEGT. V lost 2 bases and J 2 bases, leaving 10 bases between the germline ends.

This chain joins TRBV20-1 and TRBJ1-2; tentatively, D is TRBD1 (5 bases). Per germline, CDR1 DFQATT and CDR2 SNEGSKA (reference sequence). This CDR3 region has 12 residues. CDR3 protein: CRFRAGNYGYTF. The CDR3 DNA reads TGCAGGTTCAGGGCGGGTAACTATGGCTACACCTTC.

The genes are TRBV12-3 or TRBV12-4 and TRBJ2-4; the D call may be TRBD1 or TRBD2 (5 bases each). V was pared by 5 bases and J by 8 bases, with 19 bases between. The CDR3 has 15 amino acids. The CDR3 nucleotides are TGTGCCAGCAGTACCAGGGTAACCGGGACGCACATTCAGTACTTC. Translating gives CASSTRVTGTHIQYF.

A few counts support this clonotype. The J gene is TRBJ1-2, the V gene TRBV3-1; D ambiguous. Germline V gives CDR1 LGHDT, CDR2 YNNKEL (reference sequence). Trimming took off 1 base at V and 8 bases at J, with 11 bases between the two ends. CDR3 length: 13 residues. Written as DNA, the CDR3 is TGTGCCAGCAGCCAAGGAACGGTCGGGGGCTACACCTTC. Its translation: CASSQGTVGGYTF.

This clonotype was picked up a small number of times. The V call is TRBV20-1, the J call TRBJ2-3; 11 bases line up with TRBD2. V shed 5 bases, J shed 5 bases, and the junction held 6 bases outside the gene matches. This CDR3 is 14 amino acids long. CDR1 and CDR2 from the germline V gene are DFQATT and SNEGSKA (reference sequence). CDR3 region: CSASTSGVVDTQYF. In DNA form, the CDR3 reads TGCAGTGCTTCGACTAGCGGGGTCGTAGATACGCAGTATTTT.

This chain links TRBV5-5 with TRBJ1-1, with D possibly matching TRBD1 (6 bases). Between the trimmed V and J ends, which lost 4 bases and 0 bases, there was a span of 13 bases. The CDR3 totals 15 residues. Germline-derived CDR1 and CDR2 are SGHKS and YYEKEE (reference sequence). The CDR3 DNA follows: TGTGCCAGCAGCACAACCGGGACAATGAACACTGAAGCTTTCTTT. Its protein is CASSTTGTMNTEAFF. The full variable domain, its missing parts supplied by reference TRBV5-5 and TRBJ1-1, is DAGVTQSPTHLIKTRGQQVTLRCSPISGHKSVSWYQQVLGQGPQFIFQYYEKEERGRGNFPDRFSARQFPNYSSELNVNALLLGDSALYLCASSTTGTMNTEAFFGQGTRLTVV.

The chain recombines TRBV20-1 with TRBJ1-1, with D uncertain. Trimming removed 0 bases from V and 5 bases from J, with 16 bases in between. The germline V gene has CDR1 DFQATT and CDR2 SNEGSKA (reference sequence). The CDR3 extends over 15 amino acids. CDR3 sequence: CSARDPVEGGTEAFF. The DNA for the CDR3 is TGCAGTGCTAGAGACCCCGTGGAGGGCGGGACTGAAGCTTTCTTT.

This clonotype has only a few counts. The chain joins TRBV15 to TRBJ1-2; D call uncertain. Germline CDR1 and CDR2: LNHNV and YYDKDF (reference sequence). The germline V and J ends were trimmed by 0 bases and 2 bases, with 16 bases remaining between them. The CDR3 has 17 amino acids. The CDR3 sequence: CATSRDPAHGLNYGYTF. In DNA form, the CDR3 reads TGTGCCACCAGCAGAGATCCTGCCCATGGCCTCAACTATGGCTACACCTTC.

The chain is built from TRBV20-1 and TRBJ2-7; possible D gene TRBD1, 6 bases. V was cut by 6 bases and J by 6 bases, with 36 bases left in between. Germline V gene data show CDR1 as DFQATT and CDR2 as SNEGSKA (reference sequence). The CDR3 runs to 19 residues. The CDR3: CSAPSGTQRLGKTSFEQYF. The CDR3 DNA is TGCAGTGCCCCATCCGGGACACAGAGGTTGGGGAAGACCAGTTTCGAGCAGTACTTC.

This clonotype has more than one count but fewer than ten. V is TRBV5-6 and J is TRBJ2-4, with D perhaps matching TRBD1 (6 bases). Between the trimmed V and J ends, which lost 3 bases and 1 base, there was a span of 11 bases. CDR1 is SGHDT and CDR2 is YYEEEE in the germline V gene. The CDR3 consists of 15 residues. CDR3 amino acids: CASSSETGAKNIQYF. DNA of the CDR3: TGTGCCAGCAGCTCCGAAACAGGGGCCAAAAACATTCAGTACTTC.

The sample holds a few counts of this clonotype. The chain carries TRBV4-2 and TRBJ2-3; the D call may be TRBD1 or TRBD2 (6 bases each). Germline V gene sequence: CDR1 LGHNA, CDR2 YNFKEQ. V shed 5 bases and J shed 0 bases, with 15 bases lying between them. The CDR3 runs to 16 residues. As DNA, the CDR3 is TGTGCCAGCAGCGCTCGAGGGGGGACTAGCACAGATACGCAGTATTTT. Its protein product is CASSARGGTSTDTQYF.

A remark on this clonotype: A much larger clone differs by one base, so this may be a read error. The chain uses TRBV9 and TRBJ1-2; weak D call: TRBD1 (6 bases). Germline V gives CDR1 SGDLS, CDR2 YYNGEE. CDR3 length: 13 residues. For the CDR3, the DNA is TGTACCAGCAGCGTAGGGGGAAACTATGGCTACACCTTC. As protein: CTSSVGGNYGYTF.

V is TRBV20-1 and J is TRBJ1-2; 10 bases align to TRBD1. The CDR3 has 15 amino acids. J was trimmed by 4 bases and V by 2 bases; bases with no gene match: 7. From germline, CDR1 is DFQATT and CDR2 SNEGSKA (reference sequence). Here the CDR3 reads CSARPTGGQAYGYTF. The CDR3 DNA reads TGCAGTGCTAGACCGACAGGGGGCCAGGCCTATGGCTACACCTTC.

The chain employs TRBV7-2 and TRBJ2-1, with 8 bases fitting TRBD2. Trimming at V came to 3 bases and at J to 5 bases, leaving 9 bases not matched to a gene. The CDR3 contains 16 residues. CDR1 is SGHTA, CDR2 FQGNSA, per germline. CDR3 sequence reads: CASSFVPGLDDNEQFF. CDR3 in DNA: TGTGCCAGCAGCTTCGTGCCGGGACTAGATGACAATGAGCAGTTCTTC.

This clonotype has just a few counts. CDR3 nucleotides: TGTGCCAGCAGTTTGGAGGGAATTTTGCGGGAGCAGTACTTC. Protein: CASSLEGILREQYF. This chain uses TRBV6-2 or TRBV6-3 with TRBJ2-7; possibly TRBD2 for D (6 bases). Germline V lookup: CDR1 MNHEY, CDR2 SVGEGT. The CDR3 contains 14 residues. The V end lost 4 bases, the J end lost 7 bases, and 17 bases lay between the germline ends.